This record looks at one T cell receptor (beta chain) sequence and its context. Only in-frame clones appear in the TCRdb table, and some are missing; sequencing was by immunoSEQ multiplex PCR. The sample includes approximately 200,000 clones, roughly 88% of them seen just once. The sample is drawn from a study of blood T cell repertoires in COVID-19. The sample was PBMCs or T cells enriched from blood (not recorded which). The receptor was derived from a woman in her 30s who had been exposed to COVID-19.

The CDR3: CASSPPSSGRLRYTF. CDR3 sequence (DNA): TGTGCCAGCAGCCCCCCGAGCTCAGGGCGTCTTCGCTACACCTTC. The rearrangement links TRBV7-9 to TRBJ1-2; TRBD1 is a possible D gene (5 bases). Trimming removed 5 bases from V and 9 bases from J, with 22 bases in between. CDR1 is SEHNR, CDR2 FQNEAQ, per germline (reference sequence). The CDR3 sequence is 15 residues long. The full variable domain, its missing parts supplied by reference TRBV7-9 and TRBJ1-2, is DTGVSQNPRHKITKRGQNVTFRCDPISEHNRLYWYRQTLGQGPEFLTYFQNEAQLEKSRLLSDRFSAERPKGSFSTLEIQRTEQGDSAMYLCASSPPSSGRLRYTFGSGTRLTVV.